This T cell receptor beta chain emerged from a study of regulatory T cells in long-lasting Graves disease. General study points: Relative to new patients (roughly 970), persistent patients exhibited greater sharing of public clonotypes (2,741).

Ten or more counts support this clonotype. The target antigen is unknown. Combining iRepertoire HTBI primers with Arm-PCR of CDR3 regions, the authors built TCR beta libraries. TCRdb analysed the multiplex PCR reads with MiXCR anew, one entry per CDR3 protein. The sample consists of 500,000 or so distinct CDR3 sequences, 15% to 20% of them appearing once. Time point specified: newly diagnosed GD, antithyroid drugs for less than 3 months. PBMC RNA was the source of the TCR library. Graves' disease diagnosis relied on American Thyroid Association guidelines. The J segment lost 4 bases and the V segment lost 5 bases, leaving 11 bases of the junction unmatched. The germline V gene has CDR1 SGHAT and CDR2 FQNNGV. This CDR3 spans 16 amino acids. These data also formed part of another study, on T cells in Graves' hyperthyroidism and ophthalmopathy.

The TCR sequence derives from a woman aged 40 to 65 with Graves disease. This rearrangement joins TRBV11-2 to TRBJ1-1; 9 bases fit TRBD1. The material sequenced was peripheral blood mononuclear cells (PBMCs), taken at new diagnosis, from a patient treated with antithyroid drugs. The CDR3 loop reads CASSKGGTGRITEAFF. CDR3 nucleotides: TGTGCCAGCAGCAAAGGCGGGACAGGGCGGATCACTGAAGCTTTCTTT.